This paragraph reports one T cell receptor (beta chain). Antigen: not known. The data originate from a study of T cells in Graves' hyperthyroidism and ophthalmopathy. Study as a whole: At the time of initial diagnosis and before any treatment, peripheral blood was collected.

Trimming stripped 3 bases from V and 10 bases from J, with 13 bases between. The CDR3 length is 13 residues. Germline values: CDR1 SGHNT, CDR2 YENEEA. Study-level results: Among thyroid clonotypes expanded above 0.001, most also appeared in blood.

The TCR beta CDR3 regions underwent amplification using RNA transcripts as the source. A set of HTBI primers served as the primers for a first-round RT-PCR of the TCR CDR3. TCRdb re-called the multiplex PCR reads through MiXCR, storing one row per CDR3 protein. This sample has around 700,000 distinct CDR3 sequences, with roughly a sixth found just once. Subjects aged 18 to 65 presented with newly diagnosed hyperthyroidism of less than 2 months' duration. Patients having uncontrolled infection, another autoimmune disease, pregnancy or lactation were not included. The receptor's source is a woman in her forties or fifties with Graves' hyperthyroidism that later progressed to Graves' ophthalmopathy. V usage is TRBV11-3 and J usage is TRBJ2-1, with a weak D call TRBD2 (5 bases). Material for sequencing was blood. This chain's CDR3 is CASSFGEETEQFF. The DNA for the CDR3 is TGTGCCAGCAGCTTCGGGGAAGAAACAGAGCAGTTCTTC.